This T cell receptor (beta chain) was retrieved from a study of cytomegalovirus exposure and HLA in healthy donors. Regarding the study as a whole: Cytomegalovirus-associated TCR beta chains were listed, numbering over 150.

The PCR was carried out with 60 Vbeta primers and 13 Jbeta primers. The protocol was immunoSEQ multiplex PCR, while the TCRdb copy is restricted to in-frame clones and leaves out a portion. Its table records 70,000 to 90,000 clones. About this clone: Antigen: not known.

Material for sequencing was PBMCs. The origin of this receptor is a man between 18 and 35 years old in good health and CMV-seropositive.

The CDR3, as DNA: TGTGCCAGCAGCTTGAAGGGGCAGGATGGCTACACCTTC. This gives the protein CASSLKGQDGYTF. This sequence joins TRBV5-4 and TRBJ1-2; possibly TRBD1 for D (5 bases). The CDR3 has 13 residues. CDR1 is SGHNT and CDR2 is YYREEE in the germline V gene (reference sequence). With 1 base removed from V and 6 bases from J, the gap between germline ends came to 10 bases.